The entry below gives a single T cell receptor (beta chain) sequence along with its context. The germline CDR1 and CDR2 sequences are SGHNT and YYREEE (reference sequence). The CDR3 covers 19 residues. Losses at the gene ends were 5 bases for V and 4 bases for J; bases not matched to a gene: 14. Spiked synthetic TCR analogs estimated absolute template abundance per PCR. Method: immunoSEQ multiplex PCR; TCRdb's copy keeps in-frame clones and lacks some. The data hold about 72,000 clones, with approximately 83% observed a single time. This sample's time point: pretreatment peripheral blood. These data are taken from a study of PD-L1 blockade in urothelial cancer. Turning to the study itself: T cells numbered a median of around 140,000 in the blood samples.

Sample: PBMCs, taken around atezolizumab (anti-PD-L1) treatment. The sequence derives from a man aged 60 to 69 with urothelial cancer. The chain employs TRBV5-4 and TRBJ2-2, with TRBD2 identical over 13 bases. Here the CDR3 reads CASSYTGLAGVGGTGELFF. CDR3 nucleotide sequence: TGTGCCAGCAGTTATACAGGACTAGCGGGGGTTGGGGGCACCGGGGAGCTGTTTTTT.